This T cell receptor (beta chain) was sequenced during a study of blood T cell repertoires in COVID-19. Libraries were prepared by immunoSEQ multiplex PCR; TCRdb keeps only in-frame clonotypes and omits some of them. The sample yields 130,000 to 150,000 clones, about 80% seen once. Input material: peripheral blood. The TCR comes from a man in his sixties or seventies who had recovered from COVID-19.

The CDR3 region is CASSPMGGAYKTGELFF. Here the CDR3 DNA reads TGTGCCAGCAGCCCCATGGGGGGGGCGTATAAAACCGGGGAGCTGTTTTTT. V is TRBV11-2 and J is TRBJ2-2; D may be TRBD2 (7 bases). The CDR3 has 17 amino acids. The V end was cut by 5 bases, the J end by 5 bases, with 21 bases between. CDR1 is SGHAT and CDR2 is FQNNGV in the germline V gene.